These T cell receptor beta chains were read from a single sample in a study of T-cell reconstitution after alpha-beta-depleted transplantation in children. TCRdb used MiXCR to reprocess the PCR reads, holding one entry per CDR3 protein. The repertoire holds 480,000 or so distinct CDR3 sequences, with about 10% as singletons. The source was PBMCs, collected before TCRalphabeta/CD19-depleted stem cell transplant. These receptors were collected from a child younger than 10 with inherited bone marrow failure, due to receive a stem cell transplant. The CDR3 runs from the conserved cysteine through the conserved F or W. D genes are given only for firm matches. Rows give clone size only sometimes, using once, few, many, or a class for an expanded clone.

v_call	d_call	j_call	clone_size	cdr3_nt	cdr3_aa
TRBV20-1	TRBD2	TRBJ2-7	-	TGCAGTGCTAGAGAACAACCGGGACTAGCGGGACGTAATCTACGAGTGCAGTACTTC	CSAREQPGLAGRNLRVQYF
TRBV28	-	TRBJ1-1	many	TGTGCCAGCAGTTTATTACGGGGGACCTACACTGAAGCTTTCTTT	CASSLLRGTYTEAFF
TRBV24-1	-	TRBJ2-1	many	TGTGCCACCAGTGTAAAGAGGACTGGTGGCTACAATGAGCAGTTCTTC	CATSVKRTGGYNEQFF
TRBV20-1	-	TRBJ2-2	many	TGCAGTGCTAGAGAGGTTTCGCGCACCGGGGAGCTGTTTTTT	CSAREVSRTGELFF
TRBV3-1	-	TRBJ1-1	many	TGTGCCAGCAGCCAGGCCGGGAGCAACACTGAAGCTTTCTTT	CASSQAGSNTEAFF
TRBV15	-	TRBJ2-3	few	TGTGCCACCAGCGGCGTAACAGGCGTTTTGGATACGCAGTATTTT	CATSGVTGVLDTQYF
TRBV27	-	TRBJ2-7	many	TGTGCCAGCAGTTTACCGGACAGTCCCTACGAGCAGTACTTC	CASSLPDSPYEQYF
TRBV7-8	-	TRBJ2-1	once	TGTGCCAGCAGCTTCGCTCGCGTCCTAGCGAATGAGCAGTTCTTC	CASSFARVLANEQFF
TRBV18	-	TRBJ2-7	few	TGTGCCAGCTCACCACCGGGCGGAAGCTACGAGAGCGAGCAGTACTTC	CASSPPGGSYESEQYF
TRBV30	-	TRBJ2-1	few	TGTGCCTGGAGTACCGAAGGCAATGAGCAGTTCTTC	CAWSTEGNEQFF
TRBV24-1	-	TRBJ1-2	-	TGTGCCACCTCGGCGTTAGCTAACTATGGCTACACCTTC	CATSALANYGYTF
TRBV7-9	-	TRBJ2-5	many	TGTGCCAGCAGCTTTCGCACAGGTACTCCAAGAGAGACCCAGTACTTC	CASSFRTGTPRETQYF
TRBV5-6	-	TRBJ2-7	many	TGTGCCAGCAGCTTTACAGCTCCCTCCTACGAGCAGTACTTC	CASSFTAPSYEQYF
TRBV12-3/TRBV12-4	TRBD2	TRBJ2-7	many	TGTGCCAGCAGTTTATTGAGGACTAGCAGCTACGAGCAGTACTTC	CASSLLRTSSYEQYF